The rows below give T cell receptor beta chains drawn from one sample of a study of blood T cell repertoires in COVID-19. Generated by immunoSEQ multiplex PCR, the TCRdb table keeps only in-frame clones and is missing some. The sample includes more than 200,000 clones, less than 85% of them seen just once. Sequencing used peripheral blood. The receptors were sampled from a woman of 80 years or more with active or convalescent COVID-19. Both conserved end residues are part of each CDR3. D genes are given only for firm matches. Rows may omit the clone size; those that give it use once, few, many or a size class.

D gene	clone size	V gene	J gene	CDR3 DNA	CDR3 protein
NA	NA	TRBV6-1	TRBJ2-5	TGTGCCAGCAGTGAGGGGGCAGGAAAGGGAAAGACCCAGTACTTC	CASSEGAGKGKTQYF
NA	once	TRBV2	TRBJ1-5	TGTGCCAGCAGCTGGGGGCTCAATCAGCCCCAGCATTTT	CASSWGLNQPQHF
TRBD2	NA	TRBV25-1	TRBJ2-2	TGTGCCAGCAGTGAATCGACTAGCGGGGACACCGGGGAGCTGTTTTTT	CASSESTSGDTGELFF
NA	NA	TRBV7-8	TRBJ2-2	TGTGCCAGCAGCCACCGTGGCAAAGCGTCCACCGGGGAGCTGTTTTTT	CASSHRGKASTGELFF
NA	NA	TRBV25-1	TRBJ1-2	TGTGCCAGCAAAAGAGATCCCCCCGGCTATGGCTACACCTTC	CASKRDPPGYGYTF
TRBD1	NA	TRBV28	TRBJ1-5	TGTGCCAGCAGCCTACCGGGACAGGGGGCGCGGAGCAATCAGCCCCAGCATTTT	CASSLPGQGARSNQPQHF
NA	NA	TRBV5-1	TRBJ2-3	TGCGCCAGCAGCCTCGTAGGGGACTCGGATCTAGATACGCAGTATTTT	CASSLVGDSDLDTQYF
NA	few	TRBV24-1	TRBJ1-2	TGTGCCACCAGTGATGCTCAAGCGGGACGGAACTATGGCTACACCTTC	CATSDAQAGRNYGYTF
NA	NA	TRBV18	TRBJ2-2	TGTGCCAGCTCACCGGGCGGGACCCGTTCCGGGGAGCTGTTTTTT	CASSPGGTRSGELFF
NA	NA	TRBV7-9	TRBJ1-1	TGTGCCAGCAGCTCTTACACGAACACTGAAGCTTTCTTT	CASSSYTNTEAFF
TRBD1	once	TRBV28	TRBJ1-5	TGTGCCACCGGGACAGGCAATCAGCCCCAGCATTTT	CATGTGNQPQHF
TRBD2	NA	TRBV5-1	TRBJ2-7	TGCGCCAGCAGCTCACTAGCGGGAGATGGCGAGCAGTACTTC	CASSSLAGDGEQYF
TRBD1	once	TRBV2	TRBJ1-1	TGTGCCAGCCGCAGACGGACAGGGGTGAACACTGAAGCTTTCTTT	CASRRRTGVNTEAFF
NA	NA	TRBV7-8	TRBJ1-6	TGTGCCACAAAACCGGGACTTCACGAGGGGAATTCACCCCTCCACTTT	CATKPGLHEGNSPLHF
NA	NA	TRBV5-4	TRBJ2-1	TGTGCCAGCAGCTTGGTCGGGAAAAACAATGAGCAGTTCTTC	CASSLVGKNNEQFF
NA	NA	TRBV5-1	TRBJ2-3	TGCGCCAGCAGCTTGGCTGTCACAGGCACTAGCACAGATACGCAGTATTTT	CASSLAVTGTSTDTQYF